A selection of T cell receptor beta chains follows, all from one sample in a study of cytomegalovirus exposure and HLA in healthy donors. TCRdb's copy holds only in-frame clones and misses some; the assay was immunoSEQ multiplex PCR. The sample has about 150,000 clones, approximately 82% seen once. The source material was PBMCs. The receptors here all came from a man younger than 35 in good health and CMV-seropositive. Each CDR3 is given with its conserved first and last residue. D genes are given only for firm matches. For some rows the clone size is stated as once, few or many, or as a class when expanded; others skip it.

d_call,v_call,j_call,clone_size,cdr3_nt,cdr3_aa
.,TRBV7-9,TRBJ2-2,.,TGTGCCAGCAGCTTAGGACTAGGCGTCGCAACGTGGTTCACCGGGGAGCTGTTTTTT,CASSLGLGVATWFTGELFF
.,TRBV2,TRBJ1-4,once,TGTGCCAGCAATCCTGAGAATGAAAAACTGTTTTTT,CASNPENEKLFF
TRBD1,TRBV28,TRBJ1-2,.,TGTGCCAGCAAAGGGACAGGGGGCAGCTACACCTTC,CASKGTGGSYTF
TRBD1,TRBV27,TRBJ1-1,once,TGTGCCAGCAGTTTAAGACAGGGGGCTACTGAAGCTTTCTTT,CASSLRQGATEAFF
.,TRBV7-8,TRBJ1-6,once,TGTGCCAGCAGCTTAGATCGCGGACCCCTCCACTTT,CASSLDRGPLHF
.,TRBV28,TRBJ2-3,.,TGTGCCAGCAGTTCGGCGGGTAGTTTAGATACGCAGTATTTT,CASSSAGSLDTQYF
TRBD2,TRBV27,TRBJ2-5,.,TGTGCCAGCAGTTTAAAGCCTAGCGGGAGAGGGTCCGGGTGGACCCAGTACTTC,CASSLKPSGRGSGWTQYF
TRBD1,TRBV7-9,TRBJ2-2,.,TGTTCCAGCAGCTCAGGACAGGGGGACACCGGGGAGCTGTTTTTT,CSSSSGQGDTGELFF
.,TRBV19,TRBJ1-4,.,TGTGCCAGTAGTATTCGGGAGAATGAAAAACTGTTTTTT,CASSIRENEKLFF
.,TRBV9,TRBJ1-3,.,TGTGCCAGCAGCGGAAGAGAGGGTTTACCTGGAAACACCATATATTTT,CASSGREGLPGNTIYF
.,TRBV29-1,TRBJ2-2,.,TGCAGCGTTGAGGTCGCGAACGGGGTCGGGGAGCTGTTTTTT,CSVEVANGVGELFF
TRBD2,TRBV10-2,TRBJ2-7,.,TGCGCCAGCAGTGACACGGGAGGGCCGTACGAGCAGTACTTC,CASSDTGGPYEQYF
TRBD1,TRBV11-2,TRBJ1-1,.,TGTGCCAGCAGCTTAGACGGGACAGGCGAAGCTTTCTTT,CASSLDGTGEAFF
.,TRBV28,TRBJ2-7,.,TGTGCCAGCAGTTACAGGTACGAGCAGTACTTC,CASSYRYEQYF
.,TRBV19,TRBJ2-7,.,TGTGCCAGTAGTATAGAGTATACAGGCCCCCACGAGCAGTACTTC,CASSIEYTGPHEQYF
.,TRBV7-3,TRBJ2-3,.,TGTGCCAGCAGCTTAACGTATACTAGCCGCACAGATACGCAGTATTTT,CASSLTYTSRTDTQYF
.,TRBV19,TRBJ1-2,.,TGTGCCAGTAGTATAGAAGCTCGAGCAGGGAACATTCACTTCGCCGCTAACTATGGCTACACCTTC,CASSIEARAGNIHFAANYGYTF
.,TRBV7-2,TRBJ2-7,.,TGTGCCAGCAGCCTTTCTTACGAGCAGTACTTC,CASSLSYEQYF
.,TRBV2,TRBJ1-5,.,TGTGCCAGCAGTGGTGAACAGGGTATTTTTACTCAGCCCCAGCATTTT,CASSGEQGIFTQPQHF
.,TRBV19,TRBJ2-1,few,TGTGCCAGTCATACCGGGACACCGAGGAATGAGCAGTTCTTC,CASHTGTPRNEQFF
TRBD2,TRBV2,TRBJ2-3,.,TGTGCCAGCAGTGAGGCGGGAGTCGGAACAGATACGCAGTATTTT,CASSEAGVGTDTQYF
TRBD1,TRBV30,TRBJ2-5,.,TGTGCCTGGAGTGTAGGGGGCCGGGAGACCCAGTACTTC,CAWSVGGRETQYF
TRBD2,TRBV5-1,TRBJ2-1,few,TGCGCCAGCAGCACTGGGACTAGTAACTACAATGAGCAGTTCTTC,CASSTGTSNYNEQFF
.,TRBV27,TRBJ2-3,.,TGTGCCAGCAGTTCGACGGAGGCAGATACGCAGTATTTT,CASSSTEADTQYF
TRBD2,TRBV6-1,TRBJ2-2,.,TGTGCCAGCAGTGAGTTTAAGAAACAGACTAGCCGGGAGCTGTTTTTT,CASSEFKKQTSRELFF
.,TRBV9,TRBJ2-6,.,TGTGCCAGCAGCGAAGGAGGGTCTGGGGCCAACGTCCTGACTTTC,CASSEGGSGANVLTF
TRBD2,TRBV2,TRBJ2-2,.,TGTGCCAGCAGTGAAATTAGCGGGAGATTTAACACCGGGGAGCTGTTTTTT,CASSEISGRFNTGELFF
.,TRBV7-2,TRBJ1-5,.,TGTGCCAGCAGCTTGTCCAGAACCATCCGAAATCAGCCCCAGCATTTT,CASSLSRTIRNQPQHF
.,TRBV13,TRBJ2-1,few,TGTGCCAGCAGCTTATCAGGGCCCCAGACCGATGAGCAGTTCTTC,CASSLSGPQTDEQFF
TRBD2,TRBV10-3,TRBJ2-3,.,TGTGCCATCAGCGGACTAGCGGAAACAGATACGCAGTATTTT,CAISGLAETDTQYF
TRBD1,TRBV7-9,TRBJ2-1,few,TGTGCCAGCAGCGCGGACAGGGGGCGAGGTCATGAGCAGTTCTTC,CASSADRGRGHEQFF
.,TRBV9,TRBJ2-3,.,TGTGCCAGCAGCGTAGAGCGGACTAGCACAGATACGCAGTATTTT,CASSVERTSTDTQYF
.,TRBV28,TRBJ2-5,.,TGTGCCAGCAGGATTCTAGGACAGTACCAAGAGACCCAGTACTTC,CASRILGQYQETQYF
TRBD2,TRBV7-3,TRBJ2-1,.,TGTGCCAGCAGCTTATCGGCGGGAGTGACCTACAATGAGCAGTTCTTC,CASSLSAGVTYNEQFF
.,TRBV19,TRBJ1-1,.,TGTGCCAGTTCTAACGGGGCTTTCTTT,CASSNGAFF
.,TRBV30,TRBJ2-5,.,TGTGCCTGGACGGTCCAAGAGACCCAGTACTTC,CAWTVQETQYF
.,TRBV19,TRBJ2-1,.,TGTGCCAGTAGTAGGATCGGGACAGGGTTTGGCGGGCTAGCGGGAGATAATGAGCAGTTCTTC,CASSRIGTGFGGLAGDNEQFF
.,TRBV4-1,TRBJ2-1,.,TGCGCCAGCAGCCAGGCGGAACTTTACAATGAGCAGTTCTTC,CASSQAELYNEQFF
.,TRBV27,TRBJ2-6,.,TGTGCCAGCAGAAACACGGGACACCTCTCTGGGGCCAACGTCCTGACTTTC,CASRNTGHLSGANVLTF
.,TRBV18,TRBJ2-7,once,TGTGCCAGCTCCCTCAACGGTCCTCCCTCGAACGAGCAGTACTTC,CASSLNGPPSNEQYF
TRBD1,TRBV28,TRBJ2-1,.,TGTGCCAGCAGCCCTCGACAGGGTTTCGGGAATGAGCAGTTCTTC,CASSPRQGFGNEQFF
TRBD2,TRBV7-3,TRBJ2-3,once,TGTGCCAGCAGCCTTGCGACTAGCGGGAGTGGGGCAGATACGCAGTATTTT,CASSLATSGSGADTQYF
TRBD2,TRBV6-5,TRBJ2-3,medium-sized,TGTGCCAGCAGTAGCGGGACCGCCGACACAGATACGCAGTATTTT,CASSSGTADTDTQYF
TRBD1,TRBV2,TRBJ1-1,.,TGTGCCAGCAGACTACAGGGGGCCTCGGTGAACACTGAAGCTTTCTTT,CASRLQGASVNTEAFF
TRBD2,TRBV29-1,TRBJ2-7,.,TGCAGCGCCGCGGGGGGACCCTACGAGCAGTACTTC,CSAAGGPYEQYF
.,TRBV28,TRBJ1-5,.,TGTGCCAGCAGTTTAGGCGATGGGCCCGCTCAGCCCCAGCATTTT,CASSLGDGPAQPQHF
TRBD2,TRBV16,TRBJ2-1,.,TGTGCCAGCAGCCAATTTCCTAGCGGGGAGAACAATGAGCAGTTCTTC,CASSQFPSGENNEQFF
.,TRBV15,TRBJ1-2,once,TGTGCCACCAGCAGAGATACGGAAGGGAGCGGCTACACCTTC,CATSRDTEGSGYTF